The rows below give T cell receptor beta chains drawn from one sample of a study of shared clonotypes between healthy human individuals. Repertoires were generated with immunoSEQ multiplex PCR, while TCRdb's copy carries only in-frame clones and drops some. The table includes roughly 1.5 million clones, approximately 98% detected once. The sample consisted of naive CD4+ T cells sorted from blood. These receptor sequences come from a man younger than 45 in good health. Each CDR3 is given with its conserved first and last residue. D genes are given only for firm matches. The size entry is marked missing in some rows and otherwise reads once, few, many or a size class.

d_gene	j_gene	abundance	v_gene	CDR3nt	CDR3aa
TRBD1	TRBJ1-2	-	TRBV7-3	TGTGCCAGCAGCTTAACGGGACAGCTTAACTATGGCTACACCTTC	CASSLTGQLNYGYTF
-	TRBJ1-2	-	TRBV6-5	TGTGCCAGCAGTTTCTACCCGCAGGGCGGCTACACCTTC	CASSFYPQGGYTF
-	TRBJ2-4	-	TRBV29-1	TGCAGCGTTTCAGGGAGGGCCAAAAACATTCAGTACTTC	CSVSGRAKNIQYF
TRBD2	TRBJ2-7	-	TRBV19	TGTGCCAGTGGTAAGAGCGGGAGAGGGGACGAGCAGTACTTC	CASGKSGRGDEQYF
-	TRBJ2-3	-	TRBV9	TGTGCCAGCAGCGTAGGGAGTGGCACAGATACGCAGTATTTT	CASSVGSGTDTQYF
-	TRBJ2-1	-	TRBV5-1	TGCGCCAGCAGCTTGGCCGGGCTAGGGGATGAGCAGTTCTTC	CASSLAGLGDEQFF
-	TRBJ2-5	-	TRBV18	TGTGCCAGCGCAACTAGGGATTTTATAGAGACCCAGTACTTC	CASATRDFIETQYF
-	TRBJ2-7	-	TRBV27	TGTGCCAGCAGTACCAACCAGGGACCTCTCAGGCACGAGCAGTACTTC	CASSTNQGPLRHEQYF
TRBD2	TRBJ2-5	once	TRBV5-6	TGTGCCAGCAGCTTGACTAGCGGGAGTATGGAGACCCAGTACTTC	CASSLTSGSMETQYF
-	TRBJ2-7	-	TRBV6-4	TGTGCCAGATGGACTGCGGAACAGTACTTC	CARWTAEQYF
TRBD1	TRBJ2-3	once	TRBV7-8	TGTGCCAGCAGCATAGACAGGGCGAGAAGCACAGATACGCAGTATTTT	CASSIDRARSTDTQYF
TRBD2	TRBJ2-7	-	TRBV6-5	TGTGCCAGCAGTCGTTACCGGGGGGGCGAGCAGTACTTC	CASSRYRGGEQYF
TRBD2	TRBJ2-7	-	TRBV28	TGTGCCAGCAGCCTAAGGACTAGCGGGTACCTTTACGAGCAGTACTTC	CASSLRTSGYLYEQYF
-	TRBJ2-6	-	TRBV30	TGTGCCTGGGCGCACAGACGCTCTGGGGCCAACGTCCTGACTTTC	CAWAHRRSGANVLTF
-	TRBJ1-1	-	TRBV4-1	TGCGCCAGCAGCCAAACTCAGGGAACTGAAGCTTTCTTT	CASSQTQGTEAFF
-	TRBJ2-5	-	TRBV5-1	TGCGCCAGCAGCTCGGACCTATTGTACCAAGAGACCCAGTACTTC	CASSSDLLYQETQYF
-	TRBJ2-7	-	TRBV7-5	TGTGCCAGAAGCTTAGCCGGGACGGTCGGCGAGCAGTACTTC	CARSLAGTVGEQYF
TRBD1	TRBJ1-2	once	TRBV18	TGTGCCAGCTCAACCCAGGACAGGAGAACCTTC	CASSTQDRRTF
-	TRBJ2-2	-	TRBV5-1	TGCGCCAGCAGCTTGGTAAGGAACACCGGGGAGCTGTTTTTT	CASSLVRNTGELFF
-	TRBJ2-7	-	TRBV19	TGTGCCAGTAGTATTCGACATTTTCGTCAAGACTACGAGCAGTACTTC	CASSIRHFRQDYEQYF
TRBD1	TRBJ2-2	-	TRBV19	TGTGCCAGTAGTAGAGGGGACAGGGCGAACACCGGGGAGCTGTTTTTT	CASSRGDRANTGELFF
TRBD1	TRBJ2-5	-	TRBV18	TGTGCCAGCTCACCTCTGACAGGGGATGATGGGACCCAGTACTTC	CASSPLTGDDGTQYF
-	TRBJ2-5	-	TRBV18	TGTGCCAGCTCACCAAGAGTGAACCCGCAAGAGACCCAGTACTTC	CASSPRVNPQETQYF
-	TRBJ1-2	-	TRBV18	TGTGCCAGCTCACCATCGGGGGCGCCGTTGGATGGAGGCTACACCTTC	CASSPSGAPLDGGYTF
-	TRBJ2-7	-	TRBV5-1	TGCGCCAGCAGCTTGGTGGCAGGGGGGAGCTCCTACGAGCAGTACTTC	CASSLVAGGSSYEQYF
-	TRBJ1-4	-	TRBV15	TGTGCCACCAGCAGAGATCCGCAGTCTAATGAAAAACTGTTTTTT	CATSRDPQSNEKLFF
TRBD2	TRBJ2-7	-	TRBV4-2	TGTGCCAGCAGCCAAGGGCCCGGGACTAGCGGGTCCTACGAGCAGTACTTC	CASSQGPGTSGSYEQYF
TRBD2	TRBJ2-7	-	TRBV28	TGTGCCACCAGTCTAGCGGGAGGTGCCCTCGAGCAGTACTTC	CATSLAGGALEQYF
-	TRBJ2-1	-	TRBV27	TGTGCCAGCAGAGCCAGTAAATTTGGGAATGAGCAGTTCTTC	CASRASKFGNEQFF
-	TRBJ2-7	-	TRBV15	TGTGCCACCAGCAGAGACCCCGGACAGTATTCCTACGAGCAGTACTTC	CATSRDPGQYSYEQYF
-	TRBJ2-7	-	TRBV7-8	TGTGCCAGCAGCCCCGGAGGCAGACAACCCTACGAGCAGTACTTC	CASSPGGRQPYEQYF
TRBD2	TRBJ2-1	-	TRBV5-1	TGCGCCAGCAGCTTGACTACTCTAGCGGGAACTGAGCAGTTCTTC	CASSLTTLAGTEQFF
TRBD2	TRBJ2-3	-	TRBV19	TGTGCCAGTAGTATAGCGGGAGGGCCTTCGGTAACAGATACGCAGTATTTT	CASSIAGGPSVTDTQYF
TRBD2	TRBJ2-7	-	TRBV10-2	TGCGCCAGCGGACTAGCGGGACCCTACGAGCAGTACTTC	CASGLAGPYEQYF